These T cell receptor beta chains were read from a single sample in a study of graft-versus-host responses after intestinal transplantation. These receptors' targets are unknown. Here immunoSEQ multiplex PCR was the method, and the copy in TCRdb shows in-frame clones only, minus some. This sample has under 100,000 clones, with 85% to 95% found just once. The specimen comprised unstimulated CD8+ T cells sorted from spleen or lymph node cells, sampled before transplant. These receptors were taken from a human donor who was the organ donor for an intestinal transplant. Both conserved end residues are part of each CDR3.

length	J	V	CDR3
16	TRBJ2-7	TRBV12-5	CASGPPGTGGSYEQYF
16	TRBJ1-2	TRBV4-1	CASSQDEARGFYGYTF
13	TRBJ2-7	TRBV27	CASSRTSNYEQYF
12	TRBJ2-7	TRBV29-1	CSVEGSTGEQYF
16	TRBJ2-1	TRBV4-3	CASSQERQGGGNEQFF
15	TRBJ1-3	TRBV15	CATRRDRASGNTIYF
13	TRBJ2-4	TRBV27	CASSGTGKNIQYF
14	TRBJ2-2	TRBV5-1	CASRRGPGTGELFF
14	TRBJ1-5	TRBV27	CASSLRESNQPQHF
14	TRBJ1-1	TRBV13	CASSWQGGGTEAFF
15	TRBJ1-2	TRBV19	CASSILDRVKSGYTF
17	TRBJ2-7	TRBV5-1	CASSLPPGPLKGSEQYF
15	TRBJ2-3	TRBV11-2	CASSLGGGLTDTQYF
15	TRBJ1-5	TRBV28	CASSLRGLHNQPQHF
15	TRBJ2-3	TRBV5-4	CASSLYGTSPDTQYF
15	TRBJ2-5	TRBV25-1	CASSDLLADEETQYF
15	TRBJ2-3	TRBV29-1	CSVEPDITSTDTQYF
15	TRBJ2-3	TRBV6-4	CASSQAGGETDTQYF
16	TRBJ2-1	TRBV7-7	CASSPVTGGRENEQFF
14	TRBJ1-4	TRBV5-6	CASSWGQGSEKLFF
14	TRBJ2-2	TRBV5-4	CASSLGLNTGELFF
16	TRBJ2-1	TRBV4-3	CASSQDRGVIDNEQFF
14	TRBJ1-1	TRBV27	CASIGGGLNTEAFF
13	TRBJ2-1	TRBV7-6	CASSLWGVDEQFF
15	TRBJ2-1	TRBV11-2	CASSPLMGGLDEQFF
15	TRBJ1-2	TRBV6-5	CASSYSGTGGDGYTF
15	TRBJ1-3	TRBV4-2	CASSQGTGAGNTIYF
23	TRBJ2-5	TRBV2	CASSTKKTLTGTSGGARQETQYF
14	TRBJ2-5	TRBV7-2	CASSSEGAQETQYF
13	TRBJ2-3	TRBV4-3	CASSQLTTDTQYF
16	TRBJ1-1	TRBV29-1	CSVASGTDHLNTEAFF
14	TRBJ2-7	TRBV30	CAWSVLRQTYEQYF
15	TRBJ1-3	TRBV9	CASSVGLISGNTIYF
14	TRBJ1-4	TRBV7-2	CASSLNRGREKLFF
15	.	TRBV2	CASSARLAGPYEQYF
12	TRBJ1-1	TRBV13	CASSLGYTEAFF
13	TRBJ1-1	TRBV28	CASSLLAGLEAFF
13	TRBJ1-1	TRBV19	CASSIIRDTEAFF
14	TRBJ2-7	TRBV7-9	CASSEDRVSGEQYF
14	TRBJ2-2	TRBV5-6	CASSPDREAGELFF
12	.	TRBV27	CASSSDSYEQYF
18	TRBJ2-3	TRBV11-1	CASSLGASGAFSTDTQYF
15	TRBJ1-1	TRBV5-6	CASSLDPGMNTEAFF
14	TRBJ2-5	TRBV5-6	CASSSRLYQETQYF
20	TRBJ2-5	TRBV4-2	CASSPMAGTSGARDQETQYF
16	TRBJ2-1	TRBV25-1	CASSINSGGAYNEQFF
16	TRBJ2-2	TRBV5-6	CASSSAWDTQTGELFF
13	TRBJ2-7	TRBV7-8	CASSFGRSYEQYF
11	TRBJ1-2	TRBV19	CASIQGDGYTF
13	TRBJ1-1	TRBV25-1	CASRGQGNTEAFF
14	TRBJ2-1	TRBV9	CASSEQGSLNEQFF
12	TRBJ1-2	TRBV29-1	CSVEPHTQLWRF